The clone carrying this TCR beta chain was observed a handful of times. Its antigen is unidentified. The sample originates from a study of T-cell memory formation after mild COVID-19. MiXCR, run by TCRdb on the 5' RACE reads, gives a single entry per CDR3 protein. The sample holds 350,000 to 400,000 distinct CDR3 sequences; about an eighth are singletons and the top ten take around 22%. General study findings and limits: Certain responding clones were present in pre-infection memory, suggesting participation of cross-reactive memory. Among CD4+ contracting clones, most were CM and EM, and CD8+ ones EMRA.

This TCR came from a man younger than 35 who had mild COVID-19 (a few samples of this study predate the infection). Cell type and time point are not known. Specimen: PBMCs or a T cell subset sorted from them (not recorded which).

The CDR3 nucleotides read TGTGCCAGTCTCCGGGACAGGGGGCAGCCCCAGCATTTT. It translates to CASLRDRGQPQHF. The chain uses TRBV6-1 and TRBJ1-5; 11 bases align to TRBD1. This CDR3 has 13 amino acids. V was clipped by 9 bases and J by 7 bases; unmatched bases: 5. Germline lookup yields CDR1 MNHNS and CDR2 SASEGT.